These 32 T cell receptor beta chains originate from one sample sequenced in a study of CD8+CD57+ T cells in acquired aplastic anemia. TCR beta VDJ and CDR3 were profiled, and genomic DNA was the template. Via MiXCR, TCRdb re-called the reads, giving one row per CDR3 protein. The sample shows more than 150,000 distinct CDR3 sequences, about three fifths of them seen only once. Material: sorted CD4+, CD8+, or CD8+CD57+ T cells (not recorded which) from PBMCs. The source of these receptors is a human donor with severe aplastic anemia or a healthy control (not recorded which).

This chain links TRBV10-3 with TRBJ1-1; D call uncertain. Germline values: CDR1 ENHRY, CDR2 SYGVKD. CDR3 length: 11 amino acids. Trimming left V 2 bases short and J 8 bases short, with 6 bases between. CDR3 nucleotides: TGTGCCATCAGTGAGAGGCTAGAAGCTTTCTTT. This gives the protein CAISERLEAFF.

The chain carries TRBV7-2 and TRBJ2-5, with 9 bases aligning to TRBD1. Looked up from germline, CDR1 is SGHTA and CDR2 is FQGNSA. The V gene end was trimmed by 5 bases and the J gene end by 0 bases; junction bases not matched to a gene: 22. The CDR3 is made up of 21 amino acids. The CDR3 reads CASSLWGDRVPLCPDQETQYF. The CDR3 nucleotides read TGTGCCAGCAGCCTTTGGGGGGACAGGGTTCCCTTGTGTCCTGACCAAGAGACCCAGTACTTC.

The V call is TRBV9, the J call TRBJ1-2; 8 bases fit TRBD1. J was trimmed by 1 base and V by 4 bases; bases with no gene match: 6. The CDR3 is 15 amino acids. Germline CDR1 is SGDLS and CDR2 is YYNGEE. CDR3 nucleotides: TGTGCCAGCAGCTTTGACAGGGGATATAACTATGGCTACACCTTC. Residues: CASSFDRGYNYGYTF.

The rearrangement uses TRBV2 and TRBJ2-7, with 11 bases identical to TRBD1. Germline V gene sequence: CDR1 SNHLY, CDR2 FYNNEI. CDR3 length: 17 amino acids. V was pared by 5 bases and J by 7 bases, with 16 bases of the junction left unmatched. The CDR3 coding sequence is TGTGCCAGCAGTCCTACAAATGCCGGGACAGGGGGGCGGGAGCAGTACTTC. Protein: CASSPTNAGTGGREQYF.

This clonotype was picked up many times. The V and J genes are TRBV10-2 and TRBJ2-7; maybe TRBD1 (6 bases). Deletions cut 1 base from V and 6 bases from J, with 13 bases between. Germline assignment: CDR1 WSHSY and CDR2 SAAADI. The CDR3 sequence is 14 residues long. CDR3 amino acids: CASSELGQSLEQYF. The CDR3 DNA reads TGCGCCAGCAGTGAGTTGGGACAATCCCTCGAGCAGTACTTC.

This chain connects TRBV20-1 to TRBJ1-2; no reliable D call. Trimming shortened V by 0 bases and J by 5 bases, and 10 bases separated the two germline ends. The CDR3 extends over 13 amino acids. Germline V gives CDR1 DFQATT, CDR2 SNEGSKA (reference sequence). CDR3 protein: CSARDTDSYGYTF. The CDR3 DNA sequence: TGCAGTGCTAGAGATACGGATTCATATGGCTACACCTTC.

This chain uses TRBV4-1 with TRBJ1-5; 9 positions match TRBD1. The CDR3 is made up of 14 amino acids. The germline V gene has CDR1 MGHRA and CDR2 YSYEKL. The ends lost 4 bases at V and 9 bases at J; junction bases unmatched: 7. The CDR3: CASSLLTGGPPQHF. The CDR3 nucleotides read TGCGCCAGCAGCCTTCTGACAGGGGGGCCGCCCCAGCATTTT.

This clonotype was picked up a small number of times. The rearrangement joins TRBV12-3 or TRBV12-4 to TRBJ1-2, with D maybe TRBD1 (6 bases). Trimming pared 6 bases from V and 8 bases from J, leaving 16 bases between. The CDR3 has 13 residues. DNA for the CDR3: TGTGCCAGCAGCCTTCTAACAGGGTTCGGCTACACCTTC. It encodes CASSLLTGFGYTF.

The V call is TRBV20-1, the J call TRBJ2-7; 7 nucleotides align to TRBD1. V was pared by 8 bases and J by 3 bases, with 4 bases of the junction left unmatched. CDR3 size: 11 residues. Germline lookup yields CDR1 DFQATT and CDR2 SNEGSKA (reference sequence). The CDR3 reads CSSGQNYEQYF. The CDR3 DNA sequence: TGCAGTTCGGGACAGAACTACGAGCAGTACTTC.

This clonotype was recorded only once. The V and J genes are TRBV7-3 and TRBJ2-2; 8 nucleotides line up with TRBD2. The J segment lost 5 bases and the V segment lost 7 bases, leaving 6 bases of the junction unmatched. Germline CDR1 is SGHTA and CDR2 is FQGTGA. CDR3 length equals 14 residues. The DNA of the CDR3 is TGTGCCAGCACCCGGGGGGGGCGAACCGGGGAGCTGTTTTTT. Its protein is CASTRGGRTGELFF. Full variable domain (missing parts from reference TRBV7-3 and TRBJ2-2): GAGVSQTPSNKVTEKGKYVELRCDPISGHTALYWYRQSLGQGPEFLIYFQGTGAADDSGLPNDRFFAVRPEGSVSTLKIQRTERGDSAVYLCASTRGGRTGELFFGEGSRLTVL.

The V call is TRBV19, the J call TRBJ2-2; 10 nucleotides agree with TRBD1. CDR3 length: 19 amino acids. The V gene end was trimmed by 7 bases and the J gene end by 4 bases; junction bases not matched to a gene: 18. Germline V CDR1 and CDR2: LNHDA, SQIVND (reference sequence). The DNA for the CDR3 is TGTGCCAGTACCACATTTCGGAGGGGGACAGGGGAATCCACCGGGGAGCTGTTTTTT. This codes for CASTTFRRGTGESTGELFF.

The CDR3 spells CASRPRESMNTEAFF. The CDR3, as DNA: TGCGCCAGCCGCCCCAGAGAAAGTATGAACACTGAAGCTTTCTTT. V is TRBV5-1 and J is TRBJ1-1; D gene uncertain. Trimming pared 7 bases from V and 0 bases from J, leaving 16 bases between. This CDR3 comprises 15 residues. Germline-derived CDR1 and CDR2 are SGHRS and YFSETQ.

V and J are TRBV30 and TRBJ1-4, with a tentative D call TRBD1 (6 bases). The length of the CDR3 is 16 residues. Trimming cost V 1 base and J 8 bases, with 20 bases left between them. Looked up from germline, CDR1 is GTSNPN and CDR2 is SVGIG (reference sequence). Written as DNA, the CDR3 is TGTGCCTGGAGTGGGGGGCAGGCAGGCCTGGGGGAAAAACTGTTTTTT. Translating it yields CAWSGGQAGLGEKLFF.

This chain's CDR3 is CASSPPEDRGGETQYF. Here the CDR3 DNA reads TGCGCCAGCAGCCCGCCGGAGGACAGGGGAGGCGAGACCCAGTACTTC. The V call is TRBV5-1, the J call TRBJ2-5, with 9 bases that match TRBD1. J gave up 5 bases and V 4 bases, and 12 bases lay outside the gene matches. Germline CDR1 is SGHRS and CDR2 is YFSETQ. CDR3 size: 16 residues.

CDR3 protein: CASSPDSGSRTDTQYF. CDR3 DNA: TGTGCCAGCAGCCCCGATTCGGGGAGTAGGACAGATACGCAGTATTTT. The gene calls are TRBV9 and TRBJ2-3, with D maybe TRBD2 (5 bases). V was cut by 4 bases and J by 3 bases, with 18 bases left in between. Germline CDR1 and CDR2: SGDLS and YYNGEE. This CDR3 has 16 amino acids.

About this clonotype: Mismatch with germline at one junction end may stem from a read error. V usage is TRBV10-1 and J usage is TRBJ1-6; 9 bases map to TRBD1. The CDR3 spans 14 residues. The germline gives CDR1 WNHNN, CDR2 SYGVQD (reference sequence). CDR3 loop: CGSRVDRGSSPLHF. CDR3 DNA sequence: TGCGGCAGCAGGGTGGACAGGGGAAGTTCACCCCTCCACTTT.

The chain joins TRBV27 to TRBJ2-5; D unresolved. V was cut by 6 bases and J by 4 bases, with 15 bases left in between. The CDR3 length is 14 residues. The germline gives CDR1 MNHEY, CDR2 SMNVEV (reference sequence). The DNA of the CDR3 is TGTGCCAGCAGGTCCCATGGACCCCTAGAGACCCAGTACTTC. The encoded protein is CASRSHGPLETQYF.

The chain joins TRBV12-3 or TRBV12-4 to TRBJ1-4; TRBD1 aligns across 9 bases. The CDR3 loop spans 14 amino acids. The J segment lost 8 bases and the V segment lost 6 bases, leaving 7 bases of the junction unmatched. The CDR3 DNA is TGTGCCAGCAGCGCGGGACAGGGTAGAGAAAAACTGTTTTTT. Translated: CASSAGQGREKLFF.

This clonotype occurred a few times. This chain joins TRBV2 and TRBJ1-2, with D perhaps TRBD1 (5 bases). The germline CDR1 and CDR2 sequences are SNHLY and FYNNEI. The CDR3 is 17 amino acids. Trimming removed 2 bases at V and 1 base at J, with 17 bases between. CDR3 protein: CASSERGANRLNYGYTF. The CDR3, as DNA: TGTGCCAGCAGTGAACGAGGGGCGAATCGCCTTAACTATGGCTACACCTTC.

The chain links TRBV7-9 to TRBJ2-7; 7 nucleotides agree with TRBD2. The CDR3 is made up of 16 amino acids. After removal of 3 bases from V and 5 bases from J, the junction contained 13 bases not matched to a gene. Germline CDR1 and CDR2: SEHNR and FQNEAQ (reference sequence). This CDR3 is CASSFTTGGTPNEQYF. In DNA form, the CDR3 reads TGTGCCAGCAGCTTCACTACGGGGGGAACACCTAACGAGCAGTACTTC.

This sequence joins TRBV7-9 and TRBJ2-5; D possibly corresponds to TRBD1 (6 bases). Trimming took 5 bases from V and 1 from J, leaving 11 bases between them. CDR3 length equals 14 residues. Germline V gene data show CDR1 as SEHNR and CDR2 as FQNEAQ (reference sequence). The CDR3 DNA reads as TGTGCCAGCAGCGATGACAGGACCCAAGAGACCCAGTACTTC. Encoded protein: CASSDDRTQETQYF.

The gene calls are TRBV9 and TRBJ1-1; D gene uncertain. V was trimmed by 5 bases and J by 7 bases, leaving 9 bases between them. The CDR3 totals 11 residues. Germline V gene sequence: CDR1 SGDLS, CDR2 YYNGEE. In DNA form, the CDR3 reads TGTGCCAGCAGTCGGGGAAATGAAGCTTTCTTT. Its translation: CASSRGNEAFF.

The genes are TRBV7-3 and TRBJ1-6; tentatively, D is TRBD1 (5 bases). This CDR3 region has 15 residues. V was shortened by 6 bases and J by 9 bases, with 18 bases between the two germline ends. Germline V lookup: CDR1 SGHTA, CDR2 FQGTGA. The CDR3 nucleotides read TGTGCCAGCAGACTCACGTGGACGGGGACTTCACCCCTCCACTTT. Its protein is CASRLTWTGTSPLHF.

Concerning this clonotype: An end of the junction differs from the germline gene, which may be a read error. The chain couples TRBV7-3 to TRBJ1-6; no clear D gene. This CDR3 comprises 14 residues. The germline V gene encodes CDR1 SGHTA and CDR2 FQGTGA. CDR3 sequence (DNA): TGCGCCAGCAGCTTGGGATCAGGCGATTCACCCCTCCACTTT. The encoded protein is CASSLGSGDSPLHF.

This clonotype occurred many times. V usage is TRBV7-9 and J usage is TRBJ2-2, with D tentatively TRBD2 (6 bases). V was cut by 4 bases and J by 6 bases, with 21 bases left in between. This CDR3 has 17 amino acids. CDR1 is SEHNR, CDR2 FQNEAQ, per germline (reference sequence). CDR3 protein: CASSSSLGGSPPGELFF. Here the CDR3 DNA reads TGTGCCAGCAGCTCTTCGTTGGGGGGATCTCCTCCCGGGGAGCTGTTTTTT.

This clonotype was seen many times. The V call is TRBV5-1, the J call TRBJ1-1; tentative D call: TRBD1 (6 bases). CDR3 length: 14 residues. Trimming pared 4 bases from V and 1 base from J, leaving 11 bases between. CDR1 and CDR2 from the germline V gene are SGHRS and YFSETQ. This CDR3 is CASSIDRPNTEAFF. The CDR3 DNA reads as TGCGCCAGCAGCATCGACAGGCCGAACACTGAAGCTTTCTTT.

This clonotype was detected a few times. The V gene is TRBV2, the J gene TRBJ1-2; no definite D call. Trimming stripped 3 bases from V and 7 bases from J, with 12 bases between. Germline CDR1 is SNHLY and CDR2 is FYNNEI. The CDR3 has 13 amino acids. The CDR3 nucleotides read TGTGCCAGCAGTGATAAGGGAATAGGTGGCTACACCTTC. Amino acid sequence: CASSDKGIGGYTF.

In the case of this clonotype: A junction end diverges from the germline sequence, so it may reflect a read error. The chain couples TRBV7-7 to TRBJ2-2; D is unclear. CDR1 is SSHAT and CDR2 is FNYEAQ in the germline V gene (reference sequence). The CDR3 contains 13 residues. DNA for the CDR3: TGTGCTAGCAGCTTAGCATTGGCCGGGGAGCTGTTTTTT. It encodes CASSLALAGELFF.

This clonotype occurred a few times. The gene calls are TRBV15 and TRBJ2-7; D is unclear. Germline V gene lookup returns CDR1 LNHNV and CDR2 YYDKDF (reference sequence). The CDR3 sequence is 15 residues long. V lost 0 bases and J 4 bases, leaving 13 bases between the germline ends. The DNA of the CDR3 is TGTGCCACCAGCAGAGATCGACGGGTGAGTTACGAGCAGTACTTC. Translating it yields CATSRDRRVSYEQYF.

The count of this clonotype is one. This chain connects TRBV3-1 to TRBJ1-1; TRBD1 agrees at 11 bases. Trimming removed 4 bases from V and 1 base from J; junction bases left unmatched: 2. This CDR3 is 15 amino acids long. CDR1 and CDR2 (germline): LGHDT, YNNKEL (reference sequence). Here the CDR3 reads CASSLGQGENTEAFF. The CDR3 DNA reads TGTGCCAGCAGCCTGGGACAGGGGGAGAACACTGAAGCTTTCTTT.

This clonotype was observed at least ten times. DNA of the CDR3: TGCAGCGTTGAGGGGGGCGCCTGGAACACTGAAGCTTTCTTT. Protein product: CSVEGGAWNTEAFF. The chain combines TRBV29-1 with TRBJ1-1; weak D call: TRBD1 (6 bases). V gave up 3 bases and J gave up 1 base, with 12 bases separating them. Germline CDR1 SQVTM, CDR2 ANQGSEA. The CDR3 runs to 14 residues.

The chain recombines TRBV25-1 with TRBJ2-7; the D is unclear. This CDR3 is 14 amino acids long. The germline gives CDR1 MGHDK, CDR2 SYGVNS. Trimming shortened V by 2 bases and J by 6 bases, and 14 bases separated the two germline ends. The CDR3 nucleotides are TGTGCCAGCAGTGAACTCGGCAATCCGTCCGAGCAGTACTTC. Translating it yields CASSELGNPSEQYF.